This T cell receptor (beta chain) comes out of a study of T-cell reconstitution after alpha-beta-depleted transplantation in children. Findings of the study overall: Hyperexpanded clones declined; after one year, newly produced T cells mostly supplied diversity. As was reported, about two months after transplant, alpha-beta T cells came from several hundred expanded graft clones. Some patients owed their high day-60 TCRbeta diversity to surviving recipient T cells and thymic progenitors.

The TCRbeta library was prepared with unique molecular identifiers. Using its own MiXCR run on the PCR reads, TCRdb lists one record per CDR3 protein. The data hold 480,000 or so distinct CDR3 sequences, with about 11% observed a single time. This clonotype came up many times. What it binds is not known. V lost 1 base and J 4 bases, leaving 10 bases between the germline ends. CDR3 length: 15 amino acids. From germline, CDR1 is LGHNA and CDR2 YNFKEQ. This chain links TRBV4-2 with TRBJ2-2; D remains ambiguous. The TCR originated in a child aged 2-15 years with inherited bone marrow failure, due to receive a stem cell transplant. The material sequenced was PBMCs, taken before TCRalphabeta/CD19-depleted stem cell transplant. The CDR3 DNA follows: TGTGCCAGCAGCCAAGTGTTAGCAAGCACCGGGGAGCTGTTTTTT. Protein product: CASSQVLASTGELFF.